This TCR beta chain came from a study of blood T cell repertoires in COVID-19. As for the study in general: The samples span acute and convalescent COVID-19 from the United States, Italy and Spain.

CDR3 size: 17 residues. CDR1 DFQATT and CDR2 SNEGSKA come from the germline V gene (reference sequence). V trimming: 3 bases; J trimming: 3 bases; junction bases outside the gene matches: 5. Measured with immunoSEQ multiplex PCR; TCRdb has only the in-frame clones, and not every one. Here the sample spans tens of thousands of clones, roughly 80% being singletons. The sample comprised peripheral blood. The sequence was collected from a man older than 75 with acute or convalescent COVID-19. This chain uses TRBV20-1 with TRBJ2-1, with 16 bases aligning to TRBD2. The CDR3 DNA reads as TGCAGTGCTAGTAGGGGACTAGCGGGGGGGCGCTACAATGAGCAGTTCTTC. Residues: CSASRGLAGGRYNEQFF.